The 18 T cell receptor beta chains listed next were all sequenced from one sample in a study of blood T cells in healthy people across ages. Together with a sample-barcoded 5' primer, a J-beta primer mix was included in a second PCR lasting about 7 to 11 cycles. TCRdb used MiXCR to reprocess the 5' RACE reads, holding one entry per CDR3 protein. The sample carries 650,000 to 800,000 distinct CDR3 sequences, roughly 44% recorded once. Sample: blood. All receptors come from a man aged 55 to 70 in good health.

CDR3 sequence reads: CSVKPWDRGSDTQYF. For the CDR3, the DNA is TGCAGTGTCAAACCCTGGGACAGGGGTTCAGATACGCAGTATTTT. J is TRBJ2-3 and V is TRBV20-1, with TRBD1 matching over 10 bases. The CDR3 sequence is 15 residues long. Germline loops: CDR1 DFQATT, CDR2 SNEGSKA (reference sequence). V lost 7 bases, J lost 4 bases, and 11 bases stayed unmatched.

The gene calls are TRBV5-1 and TRBJ1-5, with a tentative D call TRBD1 (6 bases). V lost 4 bases, J lost 3 bases, and 11 bases lay in between. The CDR3 has 14 residues. CDR1 and CDR2 (germline): SGHRS, YFSETQ. The CDR3 region has the DNA TGCGCCAGCAGCCCTGGGGGGGCCAATCAGCCCCAGCATTTT. It yields the protein CASSPGGANQPQHF. The variable domain in full, completed from reference TRBV5-1 and TRBJ1-5, reads KAGVTQTPRYLIKTRGQQVTLSCSPISGHRSVSWYQQTPGQGLQFLFEYFSETQRNKGNFPGRFSGRQFSNSRSEMNVSTLELGDSALYLCASSPGGANQPQHFGDGTRLSIL.

The chain has TRBV4-1 and TRBJ1-2; D gene unclear. V was clipped by 4 bases and J by 6 bases, with 12 bases between them. Looked up from germline, CDR1 is MGHRA and CDR2 is YSYEKL. The CDR3 spans 13 residues. The DNA of the CDR3 is TGCGCCAGCAGCCTCGCAACCGGGAATGGCTACACCTTC. Residues: CASSLATGNGYTF.

This clonotype was counted a single time. The rearrangement joins TRBV6-2 or TRBV6-3 to TRBJ2-5; 9 nucleotides line up with TRBD2. Looked up from germline, CDR1 is MNHEY and CDR2 is SVGEGT. Trimming removed 2 bases from V and 2 bases from J; junction bases left unmatched: 6. The CDR3 loop spans 16 amino acids. The CDR3 reads CASSYPAGGLQETQYF. Here the CDR3 DNA reads TGTGCCAGCAGTTACCCCGCGGGGGGGTTACAAGAGACCCAGTACTTC.

This clonotype has more than one count but fewer than ten. The chain is built from TRBV4-3 and TRBJ2-7; TRBD1 might be the D (7 bases). This CDR3 contains 15 residues. Germline loops: CDR1 LGHNA, CDR2 YSLEER. Trimming took off 8 bases at V and 2 bases at J, with 19 bases between the two ends. This CDR3 is CASSRETGLPYEQYF. In nucleotides, the CDR3 is TGCGCCAGCTCCCGGGAGACAGGGCTCCCCTACGAGCAGTACTTC.

Only one count was recorded for this clonotype. The rearrangement uses TRBV29-1 and TRBJ1-1; TRBD1 matches 11 bases. The V and J ends lost 3 bases and 5 bases, in that order; junction bases with no gene match: 11. CDR3 size: 16 residues. Germline loops: CDR1 SQVTM, CDR2 ANQGSEA. CDR3 in DNA: TGCAGCGTTGAGGTGAACGGACAGGGGGCGCGGACTGAAGCTTTCTTT. It codes for CSVEVNGQGARTEAFF.

This clonotype came up once. J is TRBJ2-7 and V is TRBV18; 7 positions match TRBD1. The CDR3 loop spans 14 amino acids. The germline V gene has CDR1 KGHSH and CDR2 LQKENI. With V trimmed by 6 bases and J by 5 bases, 10 bases remained unmatched. The CDR3 sequence: CASSLTTGSNEQYF. Written as DNA, the CDR3 is TGTGCCAGCTCCCTTACGACAGGGAGTAACGAGCAGTACTTC.

The chain is built from TRBV5-1 and TRBJ2-3, with D uncertain. The CDR3 sequence is 14 residues long. Trimming cost V 4 bases and J 2 bases, with 11 bases left between them. Germline V lookup: CDR1 SGHRS, CDR2 YFSETQ. This chain's CDR3 is CASSLTDHTDTQYF. The DNA of the CDR3 is TGCGCCAGCAGCCTGACCGATCACACAGATACGCAGTATTTT. Looking up the rest from reference TRBV5-1 and TRBJ2-3 gives the full variable domain: KAGVTQTPRYLIKTRGQQVTLSCSPISGHRSVSWYQQTPGQGLQFLFEYFSETQRNKGNFPGRFSGRQFSNSRSEMNVSTLELGDSALYLCASSLTDHTDTQYFGPGTRLTVL.

The V gene is TRBV11-2, the J gene TRBJ2-7, with 8 positions matching TRBD2. The V gene's germline CDR1 is SGHAT and CDR2 FQNNGV. This CDR3 spans 16 amino acids. The junction had 4 bases not matched to a gene; V was cut back by 0 bases and J by 0 bases. As DNA, the CDR3 is TGTGCCAGCAGCTTAGATCCGGGGGGGGACTCCTACGAGCAGTACTTC. As protein: CASSLDPGGDSYEQYF.

This clonotype occurred many times. The chain recombines TRBV12-3 or TRBV12-4 with TRBJ1-6, with TRBD1 matching 7 bases. This CDR3 has 13 residues. The junction had 3 bases not matched to a gene; V was cut back by 6 bases and J by 7 bases. The CDR3 bases are TGTGCCAGCAGAGACAGGGCCAATTCACCCCTCCACTTT. It yields the protein CASRDRANSPLHF.

This clonotype was seen a handful of times. The chain has TRBV28 and TRBJ2-1; TRBD2 matches at 12 bases. With V trimmed by 2 bases and J by 0 bases, 5 bases remained unmatched. This CDR3 has 18 residues. CDR1 is MDHEN and CDR2 is SYDVKM in the germline V gene. Here the CDR3 DNA reads TGTGCCAGCAGTTTAACTAGCGGGGGGCCGAGCTCCTACAATGAGCAGTTCTTC. Encoded protein: CASSLTSGGPSSYNEQFF.

This clonotype has a count of ten or more. The chain carries TRBV29-1 and TRBJ2-7; D ambiguous. V was shortened by 7 bases and J by 5 bases, with 15 bases between the two germline ends. The CDR3 covers 12 residues. The germline CDR1 and CDR2 sequences are SQVTM and ANQGSEA. As DNA, the CDR3 is TGCAGCGCGCAAGGGAATCCCAACGAGCAGTACTTC. Protein: CSAQGNPNEQYF.

The V call is TRBV3-1, the J call TRBJ1-3; no clear D. V gave up 7 bases and J gave up 0 bases, with 4 bases separating them. CDR3 length: 12 amino acids. Per the germline V gene, CDR1 is LGHDT and CDR2 is YNNKEL (reference sequence). In nucleotides, the CDR3 is TGTGCCAGCACCCACTCTGGAAACACCATATATTTT. Its translation is CASTHSGNTIYF. The full variable domain, its missing parts supplied by reference TRBV3-1 and TRBJ1-3, is DTAVSQTPKYLVTQMGNDKSIKCEQNLGHDTMYWYKQDSKKFLKIMFSYNNKELIINETVPNRFSPKSPDKAHLNLHINSLELGDSAVYFCASTHSGNTIYFGEGSWLTVV.

This sequence joins TRBV20-1 and TRBJ2-7; D is perhaps TRBD2 (7 bases). Germline CDR1 is DFQATT and CDR2 is SNEGSKA (reference sequence). The V and J ends lost 3 bases and 5 bases respectively, with 17 bases between them. This CDR3 comprises 14 residues. The CDR3 sequence: CSARFIGGPDEQYF. Written as DNA, the CDR3 is TGCAGTGCTAGGTTTATCGGGGGGCCCGACGAGCAGTACTTC.

This clonotype came up a few times. This chain links TRBV20-1 with TRBJ1-5, with D possibly matching TRBD1 (5 bases). Germline assignment: CDR1 DFQATT and CDR2 SNEGSKA (reference sequence). Trimming stripped 4 bases from V and 5 bases from J, with 12 bases between. The CDR3 consists of 13 residues. This CDR3 is CSATARVDQPQHF. In DNA form, the CDR3 reads TGCAGTGCTACAGCCAGGGTTGATCAGCCCCAGCATTTT.

This clonotype was seen only a few times. The rearrangement links TRBV6-5 to TRBJ1-1; D gene unclear. V dropped 6 bases and J dropped 5 bases, with 10 bases sitting between them. There are 12 residues in the CDR3. Germline assignment: CDR1 MNHEY and CDR2 SVGAGI. The CDR3 reads CASSQGRTEAFF. The CDR3 DNA is TGTGCCAGCAGCCAAGGACGAACTGAAGCTTTCTTT.

The J gene is TRBJ2-4, the V gene TRBV5-1; D is uncertain. The V gene's germline CDR1 is SGHRS and CDR2 YFSETQ. CDR3 length equals 14 residues. Between the trimmed V and J ends, which lost 2 bases and 2 bases, there was a span of 8 bases. The CDR3 loop is CASSLLGPKNIQYF. The CDR3 DNA is TGCGCCAGCAGCTTATTAGGTCCCAAAAACATTCAGTACTTC.

This clonotype was observed a few times. The chain links TRBV27 to TRBJ2-1, with 15 bases matching TRBD2. The CDR3 spans 15 residues. V shed 0 bases and J 14 bases; nucleotides not matched to a gene: 5. Germline V gene lookup returns CDR1 MNHEY and CDR2 SMNVEV (reference sequence). The CDR3 bases are TGTGCCAGCAGTTTATCCGGACTAGCGGGGGGGCCAGAGTTCTTC. Amino acid sequence: CASSLSGLAGGPEFF.